This passage covers 20 T cell receptor beta chains from one sample sequenced in a study of blood T cell repertoires in COVID-19. Profiling relied on immunoSEQ multiplex PCR, and the TCRdb table lists in-frame clones only, not all of them. The sample has roughly 230,000 clones, roughly 91% seen once; the top ten hold around 0.83%. Sequencing was performed on peripheral blood. The receptors shown here come from a man aged 25-45 years with COVID-19, enrolled during active disease.

The chain's CDR3 is CATSDSGGSYNEQFF. The DNA of the CDR3 is TGTGCCACCAGTGATTCCGGGGGGTCCTACAATGAGCAGTTCTTC. V is TRBV24-1 and J is TRBJ2-1; 7 positions agree with TRBD2. Germline assignment: CDR1 KGHDR and CDR2 SFDVKD. The CDR3 contains 15 residues. V dropped 2 bases and J dropped 1; count of bases not matched to a gene: 1.

The chain recombines TRBV3-1 (or the pseudogene TRBV3-2) with TRBJ2-5, with 13 bases matching TRBD2. There are 18 residues in the CDR3. J was trimmed by 5 bases and V by 3 bases; bases with no gene match: 12. Germline CDR1 LGHDT, CDR2 YNNKEL (reference sequence). This CDR3 reads CASSQSTSGGAPWETQYF. CDR3 DNA: TGTGCCAGCAGCCAGTCCACTAGCGGGGGGGCTCCGTGGGAGACCCAGTACTTC.

This rearrangement joins TRBV20-1 to TRBJ2-5; 8 bases align to TRBD2. In germline, CDR1 is DFQATT, CDR2 SNEGSKA (reference sequence). The CDR3 is 12 residues long. Unmatched junction bases numbered 2, after V lost 3 bases and J lost 5 bases. CDR3 DNA sequence: TGCAGTGCTAGTCCTAGCGGGGAGACCCAGTACTTC. This codes for CSASPSGETQYF.

V gene TRBV28 combines with J gene TRBJ1-5, with 12 bases lining up with TRBD1. After removal of 6 bases from V and 5 bases from J, the junction contained 8 bases not matched to a gene. Germline CDR1 and CDR2: MDHEN and SYDVKM. The CDR3 contains 16 residues. As DNA, the CDR3 is TGTGCCAGCAGCACCACCGGGACAGGGGGCCATCAGCCCCAGCATTTT. It encodes CASSTTGTGGHQPQHF.

The chain carries TRBV3-1 (or the pseudogene TRBV3-2) and TRBJ1-6, with a weak D call TRBD1 (6 bases). With 4 bases removed from V and 8 bases from J, the gap between germline ends came to 15 bases. CDR1 and CDR2 from the germline V gene are LGHDT and YNNKEL (reference sequence). The CDR3 is made up of 15 amino acids. The CDR3 is CASSPQTGLDSPLHF. The CDR3 bases are TGTGCCAGCAGCCCCCAGACAGGCCTGGATTCACCCCTCCACTTT.

The rearrangement uses TRBV3-1 (or the pseudogene TRBV3-2) and TRBJ1-3; the D gene is possibly TRBD1 (5 bases). CDR3 length equals 14 residues. Deletions cut 4 bases from V and 4 bases from J, with 11 bases between. Per germline, CDR1 LGHDT and CDR2 YNNKEL (reference sequence). The CDR3 DNA follows: TGTGCCAGCAGCCCCACTGGGGCCGGAAACACCATATATTTT. This codes for CASSPTGAGNTIYF.

The rearrangement uses TRBV27 and TRBJ2-1; D is uncertain. Germline V gives CDR1 MNHEY, CDR2 SMNVEV (reference sequence). V was trimmed by 5 bases and J by 3 bases, leaving 11 bases between them. There are 14 residues in the CDR3. CDR3 amino acids: CASSQRTYYNEQFF. The CDR3 nucleotides are TGTGCCAGCAGTCAAAGAACCTACTACAATGAGCAGTTCTTC.

The chain links TRBV19 to TRBJ2-2; D gene ambiguous. Germline V gene sequence: CDR1 LNHDA, CDR2 SQIVND (reference sequence). The CDR3 runs to 14 residues. The germline V and J ends were trimmed by 3 bases and 0 bases, with 5 bases remaining between them. CDR3 loop: CASSIQSNTGELFF. The CDR3, as DNA: TGTGCCAGTAGTATCCAGTCGAACACCGGGGAGCTGTTTTTT.

V and J are TRBV24-1 and TRBJ2-5; tentative D call: TRBD2 (7 bases). The CDR3 covers 16 residues. The germline CDR1 and CDR2 sequences are KGHDR and SFDVKD. The V end was cut by 3 bases, the J end by 4 bases, with 17 bases between. Here the CDR3 reads CATSDPLRGAGETQYF. The CDR3 DNA reads TGTGCCACCAGTGATCCCCTCCGGGGGGCCGGAGAGACCCAGTACTTC.

The rearrangement uses TRBV5-1 and TRBJ2-7; D might be TRBD2 (6 bases). The germline V gene has CDR1 SGHRS and CDR2 YFSETQ. This CDR3 has 15 residues. V was clipped by 0 bases and J by 2 bases, with 12 bases between them. CDR3 nucleotides: TGCGCCAGCAGCTTGGAGGATAGCGGTACCTACGAGCAGTACTTC. It yields the protein CASSLEDSGTYEQYF.

V usage is TRBV4-1 and J usage is TRBJ2-2; a weak D match, TRBD2 (6 bases). Germline values: CDR1 MGHRA, CDR2 YSYEKL. CDR3 length: 14 residues. Trimming shortened V by 0 bases and J by 5 bases, and 7 bases separated the two germline ends. The CDR3 loop is CASSQEGGTGELFF. The DNA for the CDR3 is TGCGCCAGCAGCCAAGAGGGGGGAACCGGGGAGCTGTTTTTT.

This chain links TRBV23-1 with TRBJ1-2, with 7 bases identical to TRBD1. TRBV23-1 is flagged as an ORF with uncertain function. The CDR3 is 16 amino acids. V trimming: 0 bases; J trimming: 4 bases; junction bases outside the gene matches: 8. CDR3 sequence (DNA): TGCGCCAGCAGTCAATCAGGGACAGATAGATCCTATGGCTACACCTTC. It yields the protein CASSQSGTDRSYGYTF.

This chain links TRBV19 with TRBJ1-2; 9 positions match TRBD1. The CDR3 consists of 15 residues. V shed 5 bases, J shed 7 bases, and the junction held 11 bases outside the gene matches. The germline CDR1 and CDR2 sequences are LNHDA and SQIVND (reference sequence). The CDR3 here is CASSSRTGAVGGYTF. CDR3 sequence (DNA): TGTGCCAGTAGTTCAAGGACAGGGGCGGTAGGTGGCTACACCTTC.

The J gene is TRBJ2-7, the V gene TRBV5-4; 8 nucleotides align to TRBD2. CDR1 SGHNT and CDR2 YYREEE come from the germline V gene (reference sequence). This CDR3 is built from 17 residues. The ends lost 4 bases at V and 1 base at J; junction bases unmatched: 13. In DNA, the CDR3 is TGTGCCAGCAGCCCCCCCAGGGGTAGCGGGGCGTCCTACGAGCAGTACTTC. Translated, it gives CASSPPRGSGASYEQYF.

The chain combines TRBV7-9 with TRBJ1-1; D ambiguous. Germline values: CDR1 SEHNR, CDR2 FQNEAQ (reference sequence). CDR3 length: 11 amino acids. Trimming shortened V by 4 bases and J by 9 bases, and 9 bases separated the two germline ends. The CDR3 here is CASSSPRKAFF. The CDR3 coding sequence is TGTGCCAGCAGCTCCCCCAGGAAAGCTTTCTTT.

The rearrangement joins TRBV27 to TRBJ1-2; D is possibly TRBD1 (5 bases). CDR3 size: 14 residues. The V gene lost 3 bases and the J gene lost 13 bases, with 21 bases spanning the gap. The germline V gene has CDR1 MNHEY and CDR2 SMNVEV (reference sequence). In DNA form, the CDR3 reads TGTGCCAGCAGTTTGAACCGACAGCCCCTCGACTGCACCTTC. Its translation is CASSLNRQPLDCTF.

V is TRBV7-2 and J is TRBJ2-5; D is undetermined. The ends were cut back, 3 bases at V and 5 bases at J, with 4 bases in the middle. This CDR3 comprises 11 residues. Germline V gene sequence: CDR1 SGHTA, CDR2 FQGNSA. The CDR3 coding sequence is TGTGCCAGCAGCTTCGTGGAGACCCAGTACTTC. Protein sequence: CASSFVETQYF.

The chain joins TRBV4-1 to TRBJ1-2; D is perhaps TRBD1 (6 bases). CDR3 length equals 14 residues. Trimming left V 5 bases short and J 7 bases short, with 17 bases between. Germline-derived CDR1 and CDR2 are MGHRA and YSYEKL. CDR3 sequence: CASSSRDNLRGYTF. The CDR3 DNA is TGCGCCAGCAGCTCACGGGACAACCTTCGTGGCTACACCTTC.

V and J are TRBV4-1 and TRBJ1-1; 9 bases match TRBD1. Losses at the gene ends were 5 bases for V and 11 bases for J; bases not matched to a gene: 12. The CDR3 totals 14 residues. Per the germline V gene, CDR1 is MGHRA and CDR2 is YSYEKL. The CDR3 DNA reads as TGCGCCAGCAGCGTGCCGGGACAGGGAGTGATGGCTTTCTTT. The encoded protein is CASSVPGQGVMAFF.

The chain has TRBV11-2 and TRBJ2-2; D remains unclear. Per the germline V gene, CDR1 is SGHAT and CDR2 is FQNNGV. The CDR3 runs 13 residues. V lost 4 bases and J lost 3, with 6 bases in between. CDR3 DNA: TGTGCCAGCAGCTCTCAGTACACCGGGGAGCTGTTTTTT. This translates into CASSSQYTGELFF.